These 6 T cell receptor beta chains were all obtained from the same sample, sequenced in a study of PD-1 blockade in classical Hodgkin lymphoma. Sample time point: cycle 4 day 1 (C4D1), after less than 7 weeks of nivolumab. There was relapse after autologous stem cell transplantation in every patient, and there was variation in brentuximab vedotin exposure. Profiled with immunoSEQ multiplex PCR; TCRdb holds only in-frame clones, not every one. The sample records roughly 64,000 clones, roughly nine tenths being singletons. The sample was peripheral blood mononuclear cells (PBMCs), taken before the fourth cycle of nivolumab. The receptors were sampled from a human donor with classical Hodgkin lymphoma.

The V call is TRBV7-9, the J call TRBJ2-3; D is unresolved. The ends were cut back, 5 bases at V and 2 bases at J, with 14 bases in the middle. The CDR3 is 15 residues long. Germline values: CDR1 SEHNR, CDR2 FQNEAQ (reference sequence). The CDR3 spells CASSASETNTDTQYF. DNA of the CDR3: TGTGCCAGCAGCGCATCCGAGACCAACACAGATACGCAGTATTTT.

V and J are TRBV5-6 and TRBJ2-3, with 7 bases aligning to TRBD1. CDR1 and CDR2 from the germline V gene are SGHDT and YYEEEE. With V trimmed by 7 bases and J by 0 bases, 5 bases remained unmatched. This CDR3 contains 14 residues. CDR3 region: CASRTGQSTDTQYF. Here the CDR3 DNA reads TGTGCCAGCCGGACAGGTCAGAGCACAGATACGCAGTATTTT.

V is TRBV4-2 and J is TRBJ1-4; 9 bases are a match to TRBD1. Germline lookup yields CDR1 LGHNA and CDR2 YNFKEQ. This CDR3 comprises 16 residues. Unmatched junction bases numbered 8, after V lost 4 bases and J lost 5 bases. The CDR3: CASSPARDRENEKLFF. CDR3 DNA sequence: TGTGCCAGCAGCCCGGCGCGGGACAGGGAAAATGAAAAACTGTTTTTT.

About this clone: At one end the junction does not follow the germline gene, possibly because of a read error. This chain joins TRBV2 and TRBJ2-4, with 8 positions matching TRBD1. The germline V gene has CDR1 SNHLY and CDR2 FYNNEI. There are 12 residues in the CDR3. The CDR3, as DNA: TGTGCCAGCAGTGAGTATGGCACAGGGGGGTCATTC. As protein: CASSEYGTGGSF. Complete variable domain (other parts from reference TRBV2 and TRBJ2-4): EPEVTQTPSHQVTQMGQEVILRCVPISNHLYFYWYRQILGQKVEFLVSFYNNEISEKSEIFDDQFSVERPDGSNFTLKIRSTKLEDSAMYFCASSEYGTGGSFGAGTRLSVL.

This chain joins TRBV7-6 and TRBJ1-1, with D unresolved. Between the trimmed V and J ends, which lost 5 bases and 2 bases, there was a span of 12 bases. This CDR3 spans 14 amino acids. Germline V CDR1 and CDR2: SGHVS, FNYEAQ. The CDR3 bases are TGTGCCAGCAGCAACCCCGACGGAAACACTGAAGCTTTCTTT. Amino acid sequence: CASSNPDGNTEAFF. Together with reference TRBV7-6 and TRBJ1-1, the CDR3 gives the full variable domain: GAGVSQSPRYKVTKRGQDVALRCDPISGHVSLYWYRQALGQGPEFLTYFNYEAQQDKSGLPNDRFSAERPEGSISTLTIQRTEQRDSAMYRCASSNPDGNTEAFFGQGTRLTVV.

The chain is built from TRBV6-5 and TRBJ1-5; D is possibly TRBD1 (5 bases). The CDR3 is 14 residues long. V lost 5 bases, J lost 3 bases, and 11 bases lay in between. Germline V gene lookup returns CDR1 MNHEY and CDR2 SVGAGI. This CDR3 is CASSPQGNNQPQHF. DNA for the CDR3: TGTGCCAGCAGTCCTCAGGGAAACAATCAGCCCCAGCATTTT.